Detailed here is one T cell receptor beta chain. This record comes from a study of technical replicates of blood from a few donors. TCRdb's table, derived via immunoSEQ multiplex PCR, lists solely in-frame clones and lacks some. This table holds about 75,000 clones, approximately 96% found once. The V end was cut by 2 bases, the J end by 8 bases, with 16 bases between. Looked up from germline, CDR1 is MDHEN and CDR2 is SYDVKM. CDR3 size: 14 residues. The TCR sequence derives from a human donor in good health. The chain links TRBV28 to TRBJ2-7; D is perhaps TRBD1 (5 bases). The sequencing sample was made of T cells isolated from PBMCs. The CDR3 coding sequence is TGTGCCAGCAGTTTAACTCGGCAAGGGGTCCAGCAGTACTTC. Its translation: CASSLTRQGVQQYF.